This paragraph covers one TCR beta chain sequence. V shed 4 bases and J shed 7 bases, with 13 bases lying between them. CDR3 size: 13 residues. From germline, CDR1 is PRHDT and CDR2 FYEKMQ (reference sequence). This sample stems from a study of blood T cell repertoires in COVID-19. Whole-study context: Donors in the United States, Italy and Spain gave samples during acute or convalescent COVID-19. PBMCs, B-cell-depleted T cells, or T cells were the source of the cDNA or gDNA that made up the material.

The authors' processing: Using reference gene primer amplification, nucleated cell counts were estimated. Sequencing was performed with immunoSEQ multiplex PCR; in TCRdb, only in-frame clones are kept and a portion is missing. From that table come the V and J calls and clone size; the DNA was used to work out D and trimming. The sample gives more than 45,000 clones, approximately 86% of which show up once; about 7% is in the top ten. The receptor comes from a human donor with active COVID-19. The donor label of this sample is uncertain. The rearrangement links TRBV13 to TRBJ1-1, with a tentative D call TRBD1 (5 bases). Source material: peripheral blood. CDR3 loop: CASSWGGTYEAFF. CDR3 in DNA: TGTGCCAGCAGCTGGGGAGGGACCTATGAAGCTTTCTTT.